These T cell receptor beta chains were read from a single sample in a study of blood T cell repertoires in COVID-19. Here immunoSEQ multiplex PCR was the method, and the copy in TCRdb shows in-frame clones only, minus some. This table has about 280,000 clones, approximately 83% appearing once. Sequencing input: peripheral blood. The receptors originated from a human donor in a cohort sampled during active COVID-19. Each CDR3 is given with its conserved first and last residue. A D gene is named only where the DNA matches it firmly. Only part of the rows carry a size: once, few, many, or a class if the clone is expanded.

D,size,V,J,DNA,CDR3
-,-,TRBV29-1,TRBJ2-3,TGCAGCGTTGTGGACAGTGGAGCCCTCACAGATACGCAGTATTTT,CSVVDSGALTDTQYF
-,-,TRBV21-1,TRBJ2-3,TGTGCCAGCAGCAAGACGAGGGGGTGGGGCACAGATACGCAGTATTTT,CASSKTRGWGTDTQYF
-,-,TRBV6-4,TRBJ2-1,TGTGCCAGCAGTGACCAGTACAACTCCTACAATGAGCAGTTCTTC,CASSDQYNSYNEQFF
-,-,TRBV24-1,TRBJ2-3,TGTGCCACCAGTGACCCAGGACAGCCCACAGATACGCAGTATTTT,CATSDPGQPTDTQYF
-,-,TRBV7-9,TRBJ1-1,TGTGCCAGCAGCTTAGTTGGAGGGTTGTTGAGCACTGAAGCTTTCTTT,CASSLVGGLLSTEAFF
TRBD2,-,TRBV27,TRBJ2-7,TGTGCCAGCAGTCTCGCGGGAGTATACGAGCAGTACTTC,CASSLAGVYEQYF
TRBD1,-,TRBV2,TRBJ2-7,TGTGCCAGCATTGGACAGGTGACCTACGAGCAGTACTTC,CASIGQVTYEQYF
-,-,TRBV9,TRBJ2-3,TGTGCCAGCAGCGTAGATGATCGGTGGCGGGCCCCCACAGATACGCAGTATTTT,CASSVDDRWRAPTDTQYF
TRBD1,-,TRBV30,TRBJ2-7,TGTGCCTGGAGTGACCGGGACAGGGGGTTGTACGAGCAGTACTTC,CAWSDRDRGLYEQYF
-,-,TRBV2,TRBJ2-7,TGTGCCAGCAGGCTGACTAGGGAAAGCGAGCAGTACTTC,CASRLTRESEQYF
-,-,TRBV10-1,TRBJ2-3,TGCGCCAGCAGTGAAATCGGGCTAGCGCGGTTGGATACGCAGTATTTT,CASSEIGLARLDTQYF
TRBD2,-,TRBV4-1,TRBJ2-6,TGCGCCAGCAGCCGACTAGCGGGAGCTCCTGGGGCCAACGTCCTGACTTTC,CASSRLAGAPGANVLTF
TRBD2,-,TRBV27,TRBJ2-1,TGTGCCAGCAGTTCGGTTAGCGGGAGACGCTCCTACAATGAGCAGTTCTTC,CASSSVSGRRSYNEQFF
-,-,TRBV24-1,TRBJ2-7,TGTGCCACCAGTGACCGACTAACCTACGAGCAGTACTTC,CATSDRLTYEQYF
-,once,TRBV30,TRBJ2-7,TGTGCCTCGTTGAGCTCCTACGAGCAGTACTTC,CASLSSYEQYF
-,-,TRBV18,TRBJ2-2,TGTGCCAGCTCACCAGTTTCTCAGGGGTACGGGGAGCTGTTTTTT,CASSPVSQGYGELFF
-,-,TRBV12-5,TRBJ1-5,TGTGCTAGTGGTTTGACAGGGATCTCTCGGGAGCCCCAGCATTTT,CASGLTGISREPQHF
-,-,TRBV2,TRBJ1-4,TGTGCCAGCACTGTTAATGAAAAACTGTTTTTT,CASTVNEKLFF
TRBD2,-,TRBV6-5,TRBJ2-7,TGTGCCAGCAACCAGGGACTAGCGGGAACCTACGAGCAGTACTTC,CASNQGLAGTYEQYF
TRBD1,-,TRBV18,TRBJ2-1,TGTGCCAGCTCAACTAGACAGGGTGCCTACAATGAGCAGTTCTTC,CASSTRQGAYNEQFF
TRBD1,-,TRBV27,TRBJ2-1,TGTGCCAGCAGTATTCTTACAGACAGGGGTGAGCAGTTCTTC,CASSILTDRGEQFF
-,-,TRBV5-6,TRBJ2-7,TGTGCCAGCAGCTTGGCCGGGGGAAACTACGAGCAGTACTTC,CASSLAGGNYEQYF
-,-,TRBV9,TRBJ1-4,TGTGCCAGCAGCGAAGGAGAGGGCTATGCTGGAAAACTGTTTTTT,CASSEGEGYAGKLFF
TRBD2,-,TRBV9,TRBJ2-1,TGTGCCAGCAGCTCGGGGACTAGCGCGAGTTCCTACAATGAGCAGTTCTTC,CASSSGTSASSYNEQFF
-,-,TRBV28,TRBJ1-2,TGCGGCGCTGGACAGCCCGGTCCTCTCGGCGTTGGCTACACCTTC,CGAGQPGPLGVGYTF
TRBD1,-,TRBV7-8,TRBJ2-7,TGTGCCAGCAGCTTAACCCGTACAGGGGTTTCCTACGAGCAGTACTTC,CASSLTRTGVSYEQYF
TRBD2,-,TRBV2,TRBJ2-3,TGTGCCAGCAGTGTTGGGACTAGCGGCACAGATACGCAGTATTTT,CASSVGTSGTDTQYF
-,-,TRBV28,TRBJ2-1,TGTGCCAGCAGTCCCGAAGGTGGGCCGCGGGGAAATGAGCAGTTCTTC,CASSPEGGPRGNEQFF
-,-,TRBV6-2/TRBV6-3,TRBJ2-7,TGTGCCAGCAGTTACAGACAGGCGGAGTCCTACGAGCAGTACTTC,CASSYRQAESYEQYF
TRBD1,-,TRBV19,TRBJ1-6,TGTGCCAGTAGTCCGGACAGGGTGTATAATTCACCCCTCCACTTT,CASSPDRVYNSPLHF
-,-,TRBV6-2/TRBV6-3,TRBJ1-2,TGTGCCAGCAGTTACGCGACAGAGTATGGCTACACCTTC,CASSYATEYGYTF
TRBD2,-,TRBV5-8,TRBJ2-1,TGTGCCAGCAGCACGGGACTAGCGGGATTAAGCTCCTACAATGAGCAGTTCTTC,CASSTGLAGLSSYNEQFF
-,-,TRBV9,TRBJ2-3,TGTGCCAGCAGCGCCTCGGGGTACCCCACAGATACGCAGTATTTT,CASSASGYPTDTQYF
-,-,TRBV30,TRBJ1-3,TGTGCCTGGAAAGGACAGTGGTCCTCTGGAAACACCATATATTTT,CAWKGQWSSGNTIYF
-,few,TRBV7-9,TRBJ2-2,TGTGCCAGCAGCTCTGGCGGGGTAACCGGGGAGCTGTTTTTT,CASSSGGVTGELFF